This section outlines one T cell receptor (beta chain) sequence together with its context. This sample is drawn from a study of T cell changes during pregnancy in multiple sclerosis. Germline CDR1 and CDR2: SQVTM and ANQGSEA. CDR3 size: 12 residues. V dropped 1 base and J dropped 7 bases, with 8 bases sitting between them. TCRdb's table, derived via immunoSEQ multiplex PCR, lists solely in-frame clones and lacks some. The sample consists of about 46,000 clones, more than 90% of them appearing once. The chain links TRBV29-1 to TRBJ2-1, with D hard to call. The material was CD8+ T cells from peripheral blood mononuclear cells, obtained after pregnancy. This clonotype was obtained from a female donor with multiple sclerosis, enrolled in a pregnancy study. This chain's CDR3 is CSVEVPGNEQFF. DNA of the CDR3: TGCAGCGTTGAAGTCCCCGGGAATGAGCAGTTCTTC.